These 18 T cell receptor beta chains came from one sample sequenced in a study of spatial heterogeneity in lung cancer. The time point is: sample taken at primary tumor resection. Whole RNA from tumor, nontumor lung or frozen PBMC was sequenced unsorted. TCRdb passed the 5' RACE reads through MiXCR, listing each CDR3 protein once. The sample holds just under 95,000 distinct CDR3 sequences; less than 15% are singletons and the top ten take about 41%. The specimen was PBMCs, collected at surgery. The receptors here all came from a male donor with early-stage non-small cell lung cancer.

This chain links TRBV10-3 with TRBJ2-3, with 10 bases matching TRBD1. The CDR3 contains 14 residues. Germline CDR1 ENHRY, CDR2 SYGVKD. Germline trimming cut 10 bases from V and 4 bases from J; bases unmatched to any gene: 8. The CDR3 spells CATTGTGDPDTQYF. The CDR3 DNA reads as TGTGCCACCACCGGGACAGGGGACCCAGATACGCAGTATTTT.

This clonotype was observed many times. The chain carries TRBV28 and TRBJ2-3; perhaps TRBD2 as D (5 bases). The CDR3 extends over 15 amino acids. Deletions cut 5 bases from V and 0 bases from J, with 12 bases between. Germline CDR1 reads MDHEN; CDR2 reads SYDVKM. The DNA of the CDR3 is TGTGCCAGCAGTCCTCCCGGAGGCAGCACAGATACGCAGTATTTT. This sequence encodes CASSPPGGSTDTQYF.

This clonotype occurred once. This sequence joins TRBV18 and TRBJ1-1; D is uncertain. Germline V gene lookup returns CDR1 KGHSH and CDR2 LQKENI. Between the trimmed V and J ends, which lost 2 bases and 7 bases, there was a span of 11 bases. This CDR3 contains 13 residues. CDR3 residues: CASSPGYRGEAFF. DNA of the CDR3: TGTGCCAGCTCACCAGGGTATCGGGGTGAAGCTTTCTTT.

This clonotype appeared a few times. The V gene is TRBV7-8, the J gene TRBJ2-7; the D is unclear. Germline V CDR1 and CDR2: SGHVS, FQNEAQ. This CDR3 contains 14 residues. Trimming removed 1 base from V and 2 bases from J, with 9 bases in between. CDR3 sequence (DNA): TGTGCCAGCAGCTTAGGATCCACCACCTACGAGCAGTACTTC. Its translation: CASSLGSTTYEQYF.

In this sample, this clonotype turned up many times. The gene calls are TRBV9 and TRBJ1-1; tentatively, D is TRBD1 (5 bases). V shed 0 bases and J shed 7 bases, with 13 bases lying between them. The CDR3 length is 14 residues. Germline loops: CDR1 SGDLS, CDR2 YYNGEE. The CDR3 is CASSVGSGGGEAFF. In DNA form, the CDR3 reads TGTGCCAGCAGCGTAGGTTCCGGGGGTGGTGAAGCTTTCTTT.

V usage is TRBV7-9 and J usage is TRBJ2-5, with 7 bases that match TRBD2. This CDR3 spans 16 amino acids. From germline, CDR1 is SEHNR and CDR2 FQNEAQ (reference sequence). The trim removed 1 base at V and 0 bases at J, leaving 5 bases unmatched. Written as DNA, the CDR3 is TGTGCCAGCAGCTTAGTTAGCGGGCCGAACCAAGAGACCCAGTACTTC. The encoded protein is CASSLVSGPNQETQYF.

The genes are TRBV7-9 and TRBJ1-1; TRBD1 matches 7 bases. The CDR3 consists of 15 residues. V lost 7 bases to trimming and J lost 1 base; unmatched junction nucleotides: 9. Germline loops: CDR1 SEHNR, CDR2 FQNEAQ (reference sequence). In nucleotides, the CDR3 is TGTGCCAGCACCATTATCACAGGGGCGAACACTGAAGCTTTCTTT. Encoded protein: CASTIITGANTEAFF.

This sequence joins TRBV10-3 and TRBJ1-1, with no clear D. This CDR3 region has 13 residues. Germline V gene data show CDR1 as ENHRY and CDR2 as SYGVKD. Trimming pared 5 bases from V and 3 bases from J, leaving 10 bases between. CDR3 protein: CAISPGLYTEAFF. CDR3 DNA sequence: TGTGCCATCAGTCCGGGCCTCTACACTGAAGCTTTCTTT.

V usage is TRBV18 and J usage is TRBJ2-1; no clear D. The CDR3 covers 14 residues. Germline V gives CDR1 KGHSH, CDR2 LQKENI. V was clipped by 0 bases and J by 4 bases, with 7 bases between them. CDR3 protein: CASSPPSGYNEQFF. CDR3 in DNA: TGTGCCAGCTCACCACCGTCCGGATACAATGAGCAGTTCTTC.

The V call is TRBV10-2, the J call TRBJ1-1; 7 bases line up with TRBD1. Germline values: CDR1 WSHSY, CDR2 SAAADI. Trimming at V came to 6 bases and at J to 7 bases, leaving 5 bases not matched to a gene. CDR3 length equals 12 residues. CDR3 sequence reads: CASRRTGVEAFF. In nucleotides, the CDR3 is TGCGCCAGCAGACGTACAGGGGTTGAAGCTTTCTTT.

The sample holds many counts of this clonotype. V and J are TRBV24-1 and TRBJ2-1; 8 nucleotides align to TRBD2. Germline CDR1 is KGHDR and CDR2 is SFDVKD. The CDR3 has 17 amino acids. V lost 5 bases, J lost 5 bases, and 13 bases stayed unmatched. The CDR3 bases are TGTGCCACCAGTGGGATCGAGCGGGGGCAAAGCAACAATGAGCAGTTCTTC. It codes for CATSGIERGQSNNEQFF.

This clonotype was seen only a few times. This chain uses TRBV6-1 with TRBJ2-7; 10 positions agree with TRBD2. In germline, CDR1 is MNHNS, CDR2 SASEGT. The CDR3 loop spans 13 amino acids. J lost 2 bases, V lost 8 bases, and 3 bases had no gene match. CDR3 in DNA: TGTGCCAGCGTCCTAGCGGGGGCCTACGAGCAGTACTTC. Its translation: CASVLAGAYEQYF.

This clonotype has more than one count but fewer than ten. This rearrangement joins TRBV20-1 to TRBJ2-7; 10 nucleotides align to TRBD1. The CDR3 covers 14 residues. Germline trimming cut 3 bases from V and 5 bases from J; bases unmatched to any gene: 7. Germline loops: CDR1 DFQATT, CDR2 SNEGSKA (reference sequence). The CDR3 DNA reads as TGCAGTGCTAGTGGACAGGGGGAAGTAAACGAGCAGTACTTC. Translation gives CSASGQGEVNEQYF.

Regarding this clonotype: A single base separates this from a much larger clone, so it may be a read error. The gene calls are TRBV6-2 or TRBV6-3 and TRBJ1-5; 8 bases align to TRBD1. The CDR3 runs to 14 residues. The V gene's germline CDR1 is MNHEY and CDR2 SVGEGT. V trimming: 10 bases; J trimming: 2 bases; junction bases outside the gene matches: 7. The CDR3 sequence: CANGTTGGNQPQHF. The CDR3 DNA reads TGTGCCAACGGTACGACAGGGGGCAATCAGCCCCAGCATTTT.

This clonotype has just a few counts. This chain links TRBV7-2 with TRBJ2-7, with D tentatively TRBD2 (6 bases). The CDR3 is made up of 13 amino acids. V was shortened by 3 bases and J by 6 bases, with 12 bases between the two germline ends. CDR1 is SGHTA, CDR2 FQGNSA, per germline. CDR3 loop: CASSFGGISEQYF. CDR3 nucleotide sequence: TGTGCCAGCAGCTTTGGCGGGATCAGCGAGCAGTACTTC.

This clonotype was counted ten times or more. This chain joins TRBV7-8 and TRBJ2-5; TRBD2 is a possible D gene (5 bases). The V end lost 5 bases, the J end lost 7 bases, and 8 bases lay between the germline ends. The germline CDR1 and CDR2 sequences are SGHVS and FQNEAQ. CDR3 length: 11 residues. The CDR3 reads CASSLAGTQYF. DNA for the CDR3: TGTGCCAGCAGCCTTGCGGGGACCCAGTACTTC.

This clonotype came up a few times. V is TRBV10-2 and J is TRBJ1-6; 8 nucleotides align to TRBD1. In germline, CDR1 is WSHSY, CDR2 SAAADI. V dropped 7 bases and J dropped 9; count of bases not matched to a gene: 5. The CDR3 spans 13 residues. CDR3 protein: CASTGQGSSPLHF. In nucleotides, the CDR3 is TGCGCCAGCACCGGACAGGGTAGTTCACCCCTCCACTTT.

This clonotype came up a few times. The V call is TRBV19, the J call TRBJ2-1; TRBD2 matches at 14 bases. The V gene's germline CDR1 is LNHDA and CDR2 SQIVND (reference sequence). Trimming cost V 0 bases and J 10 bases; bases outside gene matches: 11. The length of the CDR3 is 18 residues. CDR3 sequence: CASSIDPPTSGRVREQFF. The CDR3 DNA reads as TGTGCCAGTAGTATAGATCCCCCGACTAGCGGGAGGGTGCGGGAGCAGTTCTTC.